The entry below describes one T cell receptor beta chain. Mismatch with germline at one junction end may stem from a read error. The split of CD4+ cells yielded CD45RA+ naive and CD45RA-negative memory subsets. The entry originates in a study of shared clonotypes between healthy human individuals. This CDR3 contains 13 residues. Looked up from germline, CDR1 is SGDLS and CDR2 is YYNGEE. The data were produced by immunoSEQ multiplex PCR, yet TCRdb's version contains in-frame clones alone and is incomplete. The sample carries about 2.4 million clones, over 85% recorded once. This clonotype was sampled from a man aged 18 to 35 in good health. Some clones in this sample may be carry-over from other donors' samples. The gene calls are TRBV9 and TRBJ2-1, with 8 bases fitting TRBD2. What was sequenced was naive CD4+ T cells from PBMCs. Documented subset: CD45RA+ positively selected. The CDR3 DNA is TGTGCCAGTAGCGGGGCCCCCACGAATGAGCAGTTCTTC. Residues: CASSGAPTNEQFF.